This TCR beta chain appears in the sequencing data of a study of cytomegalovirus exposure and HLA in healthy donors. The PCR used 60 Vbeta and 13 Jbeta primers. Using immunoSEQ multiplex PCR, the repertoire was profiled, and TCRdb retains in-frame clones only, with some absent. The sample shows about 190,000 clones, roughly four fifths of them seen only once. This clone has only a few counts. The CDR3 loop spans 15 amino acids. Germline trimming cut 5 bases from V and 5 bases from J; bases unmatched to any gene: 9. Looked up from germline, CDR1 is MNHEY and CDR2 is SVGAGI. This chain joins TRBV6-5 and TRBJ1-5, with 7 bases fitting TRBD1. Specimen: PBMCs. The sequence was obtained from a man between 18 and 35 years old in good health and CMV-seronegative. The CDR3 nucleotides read TGTGCCAGCAGTACGAAAAGGGGGCCTGATCAGCCCCAGCATTTT. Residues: CASSTKRGPDQPQHF.